This TCR beta chain was identified during a study of long-term antiretroviral therapy in people with HIV (dated by TCRdb to the early 2020s). Background on the whole study: The earliest samples were collected roughly a decade before the 2015 WHO recommendation for immediate ART, at a time when ART was usually postponed until CD4 counts fell. A retrospective serial study tested whether ART initiation and durable HIV suppression were associated with changes in peripheral blood TRB repertoire composition and diversity. From some 30 adults with confirmed HIV infection, the cohort provided 150 to 200 cryopreserved PBMC samples, gathered serially across a mean of roughly 6 years (range 1-12). Of the roughly 32 participants with HIV, 10 to 11 were female. Test extractions of a monoclonal T-cell line alongside 33 polyclonal samples showed no cross-contamination during QIAcube processing. General conclusions and limits of the study: Unsorted PBMC were profiled instead of sorted CD4+ and CD8+ T cells because pre-ART samples had limited cell numbers. Compared with controls, HIV repertoires had narrower CDR3 length ranges, and the network structure pointed to an antigen-experienced repertoire that shifted only slightly toward naive after ART. Limited PBMC availability meant only the TCR beta chain was sequenced, without alpha chain pairing. Samples dated from 2004 to 2017, and the ART regimens used may be less effective than current ones. The repertoire was dominated across all time points by expanded TRB clones identified before ART initiation, although this dominance was seen to fluctuate and to decrease in many PLHIV after ART. Inferences about post-ART repertoire changes are limited because no data were available on ART adherence, viral resistance or therapy changes. Starting ART was linked to a significant rise in TRB diversity, yet even with long-term ART the diversity remained significantly lower than in transplant donor controls.

Inclusion was restricted to participants for whom at least one PBMC sample before ART initiation and at least two post-ART samples were available. Treatment was received in the United States of America by all participants with HIV. Before DNA extraction, cryopreserved samples of roughly 0.95-10 million PBMC were thawed and washed. At the time of the earliest PBMC sample for each participant with HIV, ages ranged from 23 to 54 years. PBMC samples were contributed by each participant from 1-4 timepoints before ART initiation and 2-8 timepoints after ART initiation, with a median of 7 samples. Serial HIV viral load, CD4+ T-cell count, ART history and demographic data were obtained for every participant. Genomic DNA was extracted from unsorted PBMC with a Qiagen kit on a QIAcube, processed in batches of 12 samples. The immunoSEQ hsTCRB v3.0 assay was used at survey level resolution to sequence the TRB variable region. The target sequencing depth for TRB was about 40,000-55,000 T-cell genomes per sample. An Illumina MiSeq with a v3 150-cycle kit was used to sequence the pooled TRB libraries. Processing in the source paper ran as follows. Repertoire analysis was performed in R inside a reproducible Nextflow workflow that covered QC, data transformation and analysis. LymphoSeq2, an R package for exploring AIRR-Seq data, was used to implement custom analyses. Four samples that produced fewer than 5000 total TRB sequences were removed, so approximately 190 HIV repertoires were analyzed. Of the roughly 190 retained HIV repertoires, 59 were collected before and more than 120 after ART initiation. Each repertoire was downsampled to 5000 TRB nucleotide sequences, and summary statistics were averaged across 100 downsampling iterations. TRB sequences were retained for analysis only if CDR3 regions of at least seven amino acids were present. Diversity was assessed using a clonality score derived from Shannon entropy and using the Gini coefficient. In repertoire networks, the top 5000 CDR3 amino acid sequences were linked whenever an edit distance of one separated two sequences. Antigen specificity groups and MHC restriction were predicted for TRB CDR3 amino acid sequences with GLIPH2. To flag known CMV, EBV, HIV or tissue antigen associations, CDR3 amino acid sequences were matched against VDJdb and McPAS-TCR. Pre-ART, post-ART and control groups were compared with Wilcoxon signed-rank tests and Holm-Bonferroni correction. Held by TCRdb, this immuneACCESS table contains in-frame sequences only and omits some clones. Under half of the omission traces to an unresolved V gene where checked; the cause of the rest is unknown. V, J and clone size reflect that table, while D and trimming were determined from the DNA. Within this sample are about 25,000 clones, with 88% of them counted one time only. The top ten clones comprise approximately 5% of the sample.

Remarks on this clone: The antigen this receptor binds is unknown. No per-base quality is available; no much larger clone lies one base away.

Between the V and J ends, shortened by 5 bases and 4 bases respectively, the junction contains 18 bases. Sequences SGHDN (CDR1) and FVKESK (CDR2) are obtained from the germline V gene. The CDR3 holds 15 amino acids from the cysteine to the phenylalanine. Only the CDR3 portion is preserved as DNA: 45 bases, with reading frame beginning at the first base. The rearranged segments are TRBV14 and TRBJ2-7; the D region possibly corresponds to TRBD1 (5 bases align). The clonotype comes from a man aged 25 to 40 with HIV. Sequenced here: unsorted PBMCs, sampled more than 4.4 years after starting antiretroviral therapy. The CDR3 sequence is CASSDTSRGGYEQYF. The base sequence is TGTGCCAGCAGCGACACTTCTAGGGGCGGTTACGAGCAGTACTTC.